This is a list of T cell receptor beta chains from one sample in a study of cytomegalovirus exposure and HLA in healthy donors. Profiling relied on immunoSEQ multiplex PCR, and the TCRdb table lists in-frame clones only, not all of them. This repertoire shows 150,000 to 200,000 clones, 76% found once; its top ten account for around 1.6%. Sample: PBMCs. These receptors all come from a man aged 18 to 30 in good health and CMV-seronegative. Both conserved end residues are part of each CDR3. A D gene is named only where the DNA matches it firmly. Not all rows give a size; the values are once, few, many and, for expanded clones, a class.

>TRBV19|NA|NA|TRBJ2-7
CASSRNSGPYEQYF
TGTGCCAGTAGTAGGAATAGCGGTCCCTACGAGCAGTACTTC
>TRBV6-6|NA|NA|TRBJ1-1
CASSKASGLNTEAFF
TGTGCCAGCAGTAAGGCCTCTGGGCTGAACACTGAAGCTTTCTTT
>TRBV7-6|NA|NA|TRBJ1-6
CASSLRGSNSPLHF
TGTGCCAGCAGCTTAAGGGGATCCAATTCACCCCTCCACTTT
>TRBV7-9|NA|TRBD2|TRBJ2-7
CASSPIDGGRDYEQYF
TGTGCCAGCAGCCCGATAGACGGCGGGAGGGACTACGAGCAGTACTTC
>TRBV28|NA|NA|TRBJ1-1
CASSRLLNTEAFF
TGTGCCAGCAGTCGTCTCCTGAACACTGAAGCTTTCTTT
>TRBV7-9|few|TRBD1|TRBJ2-7
CASSLGGGNEQYF
TGTGCCAGCAGCTTAGGAGGGGGCAACGAGCAGTACTTC
>TRBV5-3|NA|NA|TRBJ1-3
CARSLLRSIAGNTIYF
TGTGCCAGAAGCTTGTTGCGGTCAATAGCGGGAAACACCATATATTTT
>TRBV6-6|NA|NA|TRBJ1-2
CASSYGARYGYTF
TGTGCCAGCAGTTACGGAGCGCGCTATGGCTACACCTTC
>TRBV5-1|NA|NA|TRBJ1-3
CASSLTGFSGNTIYF
TGCGCCAGCAGCCTGACAGGTTTCTCTGGAAACACCATATATTTT
>TRBV5-6|NA|NA|TRBJ1-2
CASTLGPGYNGYTF
TGTGCCAGCACCCTCGGTCCAGGGTATAATGGCTACACCTTC
>TRBV5-8|NA|TRBD2|TRBJ2-3
CASSLEIGTSGSPDTQYF
TGTGCCAGCAGCTTGGAGATCGGGACTAGCGGGAGCCCAGATACGCAGTATTTT
>TRBV19|NA|NA|TRBJ2-2
CASSISGLHTGELFF
TGTGCCAGTAGTATCTCTGGACTCCACACCGGGGAGCTGTTTTTT
>TRBV2|once|TRBD1|TRBJ1-2
CASRQGASYGYTF
TGTGCCAGCAGACAGGGGGCGAGCTATGGCTACACCTTC
>TRBV5-1|NA|NA|TRBJ2-7
CASSLGQGSFYEQYF
TGCGCCAGCAGCTTGGGCCAGGGTTCCTTTTACGAGCAGTACTTC
>TRBV19|few|TRBD2|TRBJ2-7
CASSIREGYEQYF
TGTGCCAGTAGTATCCGGGAGGGCTACGAGCAGTACTTC
>TRBV28|NA|NA|TRBJ1-5
CASSGWRGEGNQPQHF
TGTGCCAGCAGTGGATGGCGCGGAGAGGGCAATCAGCCCCAGCATTTT
>TRBV27|NA|TRBD2|TRBJ2-1
CASSPGLGGKVF
TGTGCCAGCAGTCCGGGTTTGGGGGGGAAGGTCTTC
>TRBV6-1|NA|NA|TRBJ1-2
CASKYGVSPDGYTF
TGTGCCAGCAAGTACGGGGTTAGCCCGGATGGCTACACCTTC
>TRBV7-6|NA|TRBD1|TRBJ2-3
CASSFGGTGGTDTQYF
TGTGCCAGCAGCTTCGGCGGGACAGGGGGAACAGATACGCAGTATTTT
>TRBV6-5|NA|NA|TRBJ2-7
CASTRPGPGSEQYF
TGTGCCAGCACCCGGCCGGGTCCCGGCTCCGAGCAGTACTTC
>TRBV11-2|NA|NA|TRBJ1-6
CASSLEGVVGSPLHF
TGTGCCAGCAGCTTAGAAGGGGTTGTAGGTTCACCCCTCCACTTT
>TRBV28|NA|NA|TRBJ2-6
CASSFFGAGANVLTF
TGTGCCAGCAGTTTTTTCGGGGCTGGGGCCAACGTCCTGACTTTC
>TRBV9|once|NA|TRBJ1-3
CASSVEGGDYSGNTIYF
TGTGCCAGCAGCGTAGAGGGGGGGGACTACTCTGGAAACACCATATATTTT
>TRBV7-7|few|TRBD2|TRBJ2-5
CASSPAAGGSETQYF
TGTGCTAGCAGCCCCGCAGCGGGGGGGTCGGAGACCCAGTACTTC
>TRBV5-4|NA|TRBD2|TRBJ2-3
CASSWGTRGSGTQYF
TGTGCCAGCAGCTGGGGGACTAGAGGGTCAGGTACGCAGTATTTT
>TRBV2|NA|TRBD2|TRBJ2-2
CASSEQRLADTGELFF
TGTGCCAGCAGTGAGCAGCGACTAGCGGACACCGGGGAGCTGTTTTTT
>TRBV5-4|NA|TRBD2|TRBJ2-7
CASSLAAGTSGAHEQYF
TGTGCCAGCAGCTTGGCCGCCGGGACTAGCGGGGCCCACGAGCAGTACTTC
>TRBV14|NA|TRBD1|TRBJ1-1
CASSQENRGRTEAFF
TGTGCCAGCAGCCAAGAAAACAGGGGGCGGACTGAAGCTTTCTTT
>TRBV5-1|NA|TRBD2|TRBJ2-1
CASSIGLAGVGGYNEQFF
TGCGCCAGCAGTATAGGACTAGCGGGAGTCGGCGGCTACAATGAGCAGTTCTTC
>TRBV18|NA|NA|TRBJ2-3
CASSPPDKGTDTQYF
TGTGCCAGCTCACCCCCGGACAAGGGAACAGATACGCAGTATTTT
>TRBV29-1|once|TRBD1|TRBJ2-7
CSVVLFGTVYPYEQYF
TGCAGCGTCGTCTTATTCGGGACAGTGTACCCTTACGAGCAGTACTTC
>TRBV11-2|NA|TRBD1|TRBJ2-3
CASSLVKGAGPGDTQYF
TGTGCCAGCAGCTTAGTTAAGGGGGCAGGCCCAGGAGATACGCAGTATTTT
>TRBV13|few|NA|TRBJ2-7
CASSFSGYEQYF
TGTGCCAGCAGCTTCTCCGGCTACGAGCAGTACTTC
>TRBV6-1|NA|NA|TRBJ2-1
CASSDRQADIVRKQFF
TGTGCCAGCAGTGACCGACAGGCAGATATTGTACGGAAGCAGTTCTTC
>TRBV13|NA|TRBD2|TRBJ2-1
CASSSFGASGNEQFF
TGTGCCAGCAGCTCTTTTGGGGCTAGCGGCAATGAGCAGTTCTTC
>TRBV6-5|once|NA|TRBJ2-7
CASSWGGTYEQYF
TGTGCCAGCAGTTGGGGGGGCACCTACGAGCAGTACTTC
>TRBV5-6|NA|TRBD1|TRBJ1-1
CASSLGATDRGPEAFF
TGTGCCAGCAGCTTGGGGGCCACAGACAGGGGGCCTGAAGCTTTCTTT
>TRBV9|NA|TRBD1|TRBJ1-1
CASSVALQGANTEAFF
TGTGCCAGCAGCGTAGCCCTACAGGGGGCGAACACTGAAGCTTTCTTT
>TRBV12-5|NA|NA|TRBJ2-1
CASGLVLGTARWEQFF
TGTGCTAGTGGTTTGGTACTAGGTACAGCACGTTGGGAGCAGTTCTTC
>TRBV6-5|NA|NA|TRBJ2-1
CASISFNEQFF
TGTGCCAGCATTTCCTTCAATGAGCAGTTCTTC
>TRBV27|few|TRBD1|TRBJ2-1
CASSLGTGGAYEQFF
TGTGCCAGCAGTTTGGGGACAGGGGGTGCGTATGAGCAGTTCTTC
>TRBV14|NA|TRBD1|TRBJ1-1
CASSRTGDTEAFF
TGTGCCAGCAGTCGGACAGGGGACACTGAAGCTTTCTTT
>TRBV7-9|NA|TRBD2|TRBJ2-3
CASSLASGESLDTQYF
TGTGCCAGCAGCTTAGCGAGCGGGGAATCGTTAGATACGCAGTATTTT
>TRBV5-6|NA|NA|TRBJ2-2
CASSLVSAGELFF
TGTGCCAGCAGCTTGGTGTCGGCCGGGGAGCTGTTTTTT
>TRBV6-6|NA|NA|TRBJ1-5
CASSYSRYQPQHF
TGTGCCAGCAGTTACTCCAGATATCAGCCCCAGCATTTT
>TRBV19|few|TRBD1|TRBJ1-1
CASSPRQGNSWGTEAFF
TGTGCCAGTAGTCCCCGACAGGGTAATAGTTGGGGCACTGAAGCTTTCTTT
>TRBV7-2|NA|TRBD2|TRBJ2-7
CASSWLSGGADEQYF
TGTGCCAGCAGCTGGCTTAGCGGGGGGGCCGACGAGCAGTACTTC
>TRBV5-1|NA|TRBD2|TRBJ2-7
CASSLPRLAGVSASYEQYF
TGCGCCAGCAGCTTGCCCCGACTAGCGGGAGTATCTGCCTCCTACGAGCAGTACTTC
>TRBV29-1|NA|TRBD1|TRBJ2-7
CSVDDRASREQYF
TGCAGCGTTGACGACAGGGCTTCAAGGGAGCAGTACTTC
>TRBV6-5|NA|NA|TRBJ1-4
CASSYSKLGGPEKLFF
TGTGCCAGCAGTTACTCAAAACTCGGGGGACCCGAAAAACTGTTTTTT
>TRBV30|NA|TRBD1|TRBJ1-2
CAWTGQGPRGYTF
TGTGCCTGGACGGGACAGGGCCCTCGGGGCTACACCTTC
>TRBV2|NA|NA|TRBJ1-3
CASSELGQGLFGNTIYF
TGTGCCAGCAGTGAATTGGGGCAGGGTTTGTTTGGAAACACCATATATTTT
>TRBV5-3|NA|TRBD1|TRBJ1-4
CARSRMTGRPEKLFF
TGTGCCAGAAGCAGGATGACAGGGAGGCCTGAAAAACTGTTTTTT
>TRBV5-1|NA|TRBD1|TRBJ2-1
CASSWRTGVQSNEQFF
TGCGCCAGCAGCTGGAGGACAGGGGTCCAATCCAATGAGCAGTTCTTC
>TRBV2|NA|NA|TRBJ2-1
CASLEPYNEQFF
TGTGCCAGCTTGGAGCCGTACAATGAGCAGTTCTTC
>TRBV30|NA|NA|TRBJ2-1
CAWTLSSSYNEQFF
TGTGCCTGGACTCTTTCGAGCTCCTACAATGAGCAGTTCTTC
>TRBV7-9|NA|TRBD1|TRBJ2-7
CASSPPGQGVIDEQYF
TGTGCCAGCAGCCCTCCGGGACAGGGGGTCATAGACGAGCAGTACTTC
>TRBV9|once|NA|TRBJ1-3
CASSVDVARSGNTIYF
TGTGCCAGCAGCGTAGATGTGGCCCGCTCTGGAAACACCATATATTTT
>TRBV6-5|NA|NA|TRBJ2-7
CASSYIRRGSYEQYF
TGTGCCAGCAGTTACATACGCAGGGGTTCCTACGAGCAGTACTTC